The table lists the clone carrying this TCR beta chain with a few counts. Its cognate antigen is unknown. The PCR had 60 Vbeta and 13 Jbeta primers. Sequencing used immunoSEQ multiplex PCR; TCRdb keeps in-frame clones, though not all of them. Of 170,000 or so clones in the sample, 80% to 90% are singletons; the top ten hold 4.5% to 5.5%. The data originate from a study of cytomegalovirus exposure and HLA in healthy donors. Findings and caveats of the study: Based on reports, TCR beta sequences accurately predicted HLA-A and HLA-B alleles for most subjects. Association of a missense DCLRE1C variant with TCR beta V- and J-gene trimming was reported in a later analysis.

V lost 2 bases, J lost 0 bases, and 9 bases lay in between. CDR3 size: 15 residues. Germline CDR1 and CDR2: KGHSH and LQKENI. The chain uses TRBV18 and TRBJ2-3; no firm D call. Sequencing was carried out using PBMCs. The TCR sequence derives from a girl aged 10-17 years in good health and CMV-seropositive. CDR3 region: CASSPEARSTDTQYF. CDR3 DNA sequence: TGTGCCAGCTCACCAGAGGCTCGAAGCACAGATACGCAGTATTTT.